Detailed here is one TCR beta chain. The record originates from a study of blood T cell repertoires in COVID-19. Study as a whole: COVID-19 samples collected from the United States, Italy and Spain covered acute and convalescent phases. T cells, B-cell-depleted T cells, or PBMCs provided the cDNA or gDNA that served as material.

Germline V gene data show CDR1 as MNHEY and CDR2 as SVGAGI. The CDR3 consists of 13 residues. Deletions cut 6 bases from V and 3 bases from J, with 8 bases between. Authors' methods: Counts of nucleated cells, estimated from reference gene primer amplification, were obtained. The repertoire was sequenced with immunoSEQ multiplex PCR; TCRdb's copy has only in-frame clones and lacks some. V and J calls and clone size are as listed in that table; D and trimming were resolved from the DNA. Altogether some 170,000 clones are present, 82% being singletons, with the ten largest covering over 7.5%. The sequenced sample was peripheral blood. This clonotype was sampled from a woman between 70 and 85 years old with acute or convalescent COVID-19. The genes are TRBV6-5 and TRBJ2-2; D gene unclear. CDR3 nucleotides: TGTGCCAGCAGGGCGACTTACACCGGGGAGCTGTTTTTT. Amino acids: CASRATYTGELFF.